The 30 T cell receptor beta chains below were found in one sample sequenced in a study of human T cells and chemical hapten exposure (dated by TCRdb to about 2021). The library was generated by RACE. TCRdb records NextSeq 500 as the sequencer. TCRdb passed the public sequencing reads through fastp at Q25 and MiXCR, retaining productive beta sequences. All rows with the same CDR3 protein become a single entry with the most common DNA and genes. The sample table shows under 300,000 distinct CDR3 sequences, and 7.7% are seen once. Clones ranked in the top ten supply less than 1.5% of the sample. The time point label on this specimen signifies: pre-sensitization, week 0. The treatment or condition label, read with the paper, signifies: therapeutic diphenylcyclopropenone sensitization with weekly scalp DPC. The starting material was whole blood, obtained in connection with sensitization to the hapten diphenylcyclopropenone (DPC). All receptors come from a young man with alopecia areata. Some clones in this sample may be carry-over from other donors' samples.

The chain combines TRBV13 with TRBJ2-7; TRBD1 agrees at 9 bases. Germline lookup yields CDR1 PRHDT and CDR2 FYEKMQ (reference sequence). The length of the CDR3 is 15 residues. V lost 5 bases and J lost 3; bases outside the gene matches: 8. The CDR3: CASSTRGTGIYEQYF. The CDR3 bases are TGTGCCAGCAGCACCCGGGGGACAGGGATCTACGAGCAGTACTTC.

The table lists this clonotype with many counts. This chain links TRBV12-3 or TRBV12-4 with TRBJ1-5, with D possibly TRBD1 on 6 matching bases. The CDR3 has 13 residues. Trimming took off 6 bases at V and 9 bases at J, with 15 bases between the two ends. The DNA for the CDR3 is TGTGCCAGCAGCCCGAGGGGGTCAGGGCCCCAGCATTTT. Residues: CASSPRGSGPQHF.

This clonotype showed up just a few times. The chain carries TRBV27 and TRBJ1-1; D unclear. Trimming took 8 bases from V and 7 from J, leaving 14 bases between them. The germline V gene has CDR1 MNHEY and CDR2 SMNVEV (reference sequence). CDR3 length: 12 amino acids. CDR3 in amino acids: CASSSFDGEAFF. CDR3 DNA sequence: TGTGCCAGCTCCTCCTTCGACGGTGAAGCTTTCTTT.

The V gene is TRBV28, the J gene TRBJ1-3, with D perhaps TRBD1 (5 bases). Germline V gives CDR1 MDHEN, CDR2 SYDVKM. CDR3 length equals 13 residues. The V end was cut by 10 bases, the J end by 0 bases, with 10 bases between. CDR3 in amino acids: CATGTASGNTIYF. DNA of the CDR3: TGTGCCACCGGGACGGCCTCTGGAAACACCATATATTTT.

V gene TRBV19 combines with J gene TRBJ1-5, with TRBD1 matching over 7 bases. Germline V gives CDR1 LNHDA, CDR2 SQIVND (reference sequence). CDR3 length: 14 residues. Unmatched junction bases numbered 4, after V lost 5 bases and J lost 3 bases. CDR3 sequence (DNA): TGTGCCAGTAGTCTGGGACAGTTCAATCAGCCCCAGCATTTT. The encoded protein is CASSLGQFNQPQHF.

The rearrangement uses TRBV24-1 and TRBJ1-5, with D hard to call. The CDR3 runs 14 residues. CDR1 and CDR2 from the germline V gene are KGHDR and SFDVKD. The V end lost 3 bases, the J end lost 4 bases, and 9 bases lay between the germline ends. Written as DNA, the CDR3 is TGTGCCACCAGTGATCCTACCTCAAATCAGCCCCAGCATTTT. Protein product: CATSDPTSNQPQHF.

The CDR3, as DNA: TGTGCCAGCACCCCTCCGACTAGGTCCCATGAGCAGTTCTTC. It codes for CASTPPTRSHEQFF. J is TRBJ2-1 and V is TRBV7-2; maybe TRBD2 (6 bases). Trimming removed 7 bases from V and 8 bases from J, with 18 bases in between. CDR3 length: 14 residues. Germline CDR1 is SGHTA and CDR2 is FQGNSA.

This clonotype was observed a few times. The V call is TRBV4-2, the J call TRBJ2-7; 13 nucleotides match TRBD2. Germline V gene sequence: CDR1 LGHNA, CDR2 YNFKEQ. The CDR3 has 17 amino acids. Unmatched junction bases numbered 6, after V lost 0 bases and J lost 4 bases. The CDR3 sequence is CASSQETGTSGVYEQYF. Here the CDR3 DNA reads TGTGCCAGCAGCCAAGAAACTGGGACTAGCGGGGTTTACGAGCAGTACTTC.

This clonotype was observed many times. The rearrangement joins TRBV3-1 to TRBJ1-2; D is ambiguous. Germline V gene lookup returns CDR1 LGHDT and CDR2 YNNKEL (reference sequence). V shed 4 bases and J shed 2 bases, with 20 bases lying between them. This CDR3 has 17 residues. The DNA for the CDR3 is TGTGCCAGCAGCCCGTTGGGAGGACCCGGTAGGAACTATGGCTACACCTTC. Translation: CASSPLGGPGRNYGYTF.

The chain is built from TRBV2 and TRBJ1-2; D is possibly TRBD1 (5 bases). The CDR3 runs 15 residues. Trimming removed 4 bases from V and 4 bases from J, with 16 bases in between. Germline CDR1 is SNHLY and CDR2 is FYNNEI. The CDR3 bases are TGTGCCAGCAGTGGATCGACAGAGCGGATCTATGGCTACACCTTC. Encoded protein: CASSGSTERIYGYTF. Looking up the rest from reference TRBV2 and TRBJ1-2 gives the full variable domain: EPEVTQTPSHQVTQMGQEVILRCVPISNHLYFYWYRQILGQKVEFLVSFYNNEISEKSEIFDDQFSVERPDGSNFTLKIRSTKLEDSAMYFCASSGSTERIYGYTFGSGTRLTVV.

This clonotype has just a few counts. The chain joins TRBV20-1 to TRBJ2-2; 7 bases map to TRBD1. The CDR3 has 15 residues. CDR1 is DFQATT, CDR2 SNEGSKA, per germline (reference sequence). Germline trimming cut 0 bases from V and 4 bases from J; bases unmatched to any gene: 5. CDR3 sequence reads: CSARETGRRTGELFF. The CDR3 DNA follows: TGCAGTGCTAGAGAGACAGGGCGGCGCACCGGGGAGCTGTTTTTT.

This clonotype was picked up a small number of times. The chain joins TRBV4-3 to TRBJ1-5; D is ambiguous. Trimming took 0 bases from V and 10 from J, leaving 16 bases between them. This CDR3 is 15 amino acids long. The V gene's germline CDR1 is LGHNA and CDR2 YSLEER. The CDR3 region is CASSQDQAAFGPQHF. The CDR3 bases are TGCGCCAGCAGCCAAGATCAGGCCGCGTTTGGACCCCAGCATTTT.

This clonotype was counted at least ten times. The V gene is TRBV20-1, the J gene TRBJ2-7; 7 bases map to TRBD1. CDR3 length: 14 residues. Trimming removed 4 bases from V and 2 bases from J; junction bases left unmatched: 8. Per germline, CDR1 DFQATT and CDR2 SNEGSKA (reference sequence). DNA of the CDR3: TGCAGTGCTACCTCCCGGACAGGTACCTACGAGCAGTACTTC. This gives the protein CSATSRTGTYEQYF.

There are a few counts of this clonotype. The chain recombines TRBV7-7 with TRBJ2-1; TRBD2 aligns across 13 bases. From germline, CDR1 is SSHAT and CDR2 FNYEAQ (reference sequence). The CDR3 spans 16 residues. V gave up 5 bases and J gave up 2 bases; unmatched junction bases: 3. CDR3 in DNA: TGTGCCAGCAGCCCCGGACTAGCGGGGGCCTACAATGAGCAGTTCTTC. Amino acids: CASSPGLAGAYNEQFF.

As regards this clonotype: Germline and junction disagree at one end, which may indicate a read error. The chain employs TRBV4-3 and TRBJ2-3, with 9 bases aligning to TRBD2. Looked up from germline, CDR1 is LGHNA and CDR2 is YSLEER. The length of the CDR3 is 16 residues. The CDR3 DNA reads TGCGCCAGCAGCCTTCAGAGCGGGGGGCCATCAGATACGCTGTATTTT. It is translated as CASSLQSGGPSDTLYF.

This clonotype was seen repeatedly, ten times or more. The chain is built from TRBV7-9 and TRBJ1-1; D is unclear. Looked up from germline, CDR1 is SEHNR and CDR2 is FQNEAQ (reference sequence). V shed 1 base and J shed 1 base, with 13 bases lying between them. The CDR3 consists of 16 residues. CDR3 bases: TGTGCCAGCAGCTTAGAGGCGGCGATGGGGAACACTGAAGCTTTCTTT. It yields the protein CASSLEAAMGNTEAFF.

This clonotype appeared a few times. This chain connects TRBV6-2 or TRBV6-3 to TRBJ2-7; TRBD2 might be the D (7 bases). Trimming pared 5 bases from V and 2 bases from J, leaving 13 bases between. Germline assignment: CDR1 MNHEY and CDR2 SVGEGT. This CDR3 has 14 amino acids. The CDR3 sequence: CASSQGRGAYEQYV. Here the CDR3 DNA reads TGTGCCAGCAGTCAGGGGAGGGGGGCCTACGAGCAGTACGTC.

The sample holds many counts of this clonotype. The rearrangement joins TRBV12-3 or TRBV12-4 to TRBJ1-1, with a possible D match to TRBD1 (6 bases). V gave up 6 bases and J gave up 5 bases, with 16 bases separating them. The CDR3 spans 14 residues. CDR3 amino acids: CASRLDRRGTEAFF. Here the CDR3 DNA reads TGTGCCAGCAGACTAGACAGGAGGGGGACTGAAGCTTTCTTT.

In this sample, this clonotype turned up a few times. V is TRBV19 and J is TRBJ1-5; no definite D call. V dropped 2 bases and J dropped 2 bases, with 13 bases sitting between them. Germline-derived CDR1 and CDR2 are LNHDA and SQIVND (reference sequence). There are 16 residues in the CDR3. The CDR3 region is CASSITPVERNQPQHF. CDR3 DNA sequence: TGTGCCAGTAGTATAACGCCCGTCGAGCGCAATCAGCCCCAGCATTTT.

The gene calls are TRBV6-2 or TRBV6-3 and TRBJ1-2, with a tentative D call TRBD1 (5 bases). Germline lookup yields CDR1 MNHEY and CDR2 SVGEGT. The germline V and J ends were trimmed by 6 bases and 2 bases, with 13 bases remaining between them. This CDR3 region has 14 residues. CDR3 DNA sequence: TGTGCCAGCAGCCCCCCCGACAGAAACTATGGCTACACCTTC. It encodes CASSPPDRNYGYTF.

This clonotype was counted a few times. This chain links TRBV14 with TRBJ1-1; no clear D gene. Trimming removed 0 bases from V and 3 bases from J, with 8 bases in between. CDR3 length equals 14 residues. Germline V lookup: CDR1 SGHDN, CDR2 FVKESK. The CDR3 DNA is TGTGCCAGCAGCCAAGACTATGGGGACACTGAAGCTTTCTTT. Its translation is CASSQDYGDTEAFF.

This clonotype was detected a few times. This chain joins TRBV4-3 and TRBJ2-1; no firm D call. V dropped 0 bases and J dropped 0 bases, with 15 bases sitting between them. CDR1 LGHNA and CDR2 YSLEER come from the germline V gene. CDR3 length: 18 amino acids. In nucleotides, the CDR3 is TGCGCCAGCAGCCAAGATAGTCTCAGGCCGAGCTCCTACAATGAGCAGTTCTTC. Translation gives CASSQDSLRPSSYNEQFF.

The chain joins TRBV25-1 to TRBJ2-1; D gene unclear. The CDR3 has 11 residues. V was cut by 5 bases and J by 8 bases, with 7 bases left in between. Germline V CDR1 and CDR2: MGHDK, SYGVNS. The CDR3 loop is CASSRVYEQFF. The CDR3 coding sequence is TGTGCCAGCAGTAGGGTATATGAGCAGTTCTTC.

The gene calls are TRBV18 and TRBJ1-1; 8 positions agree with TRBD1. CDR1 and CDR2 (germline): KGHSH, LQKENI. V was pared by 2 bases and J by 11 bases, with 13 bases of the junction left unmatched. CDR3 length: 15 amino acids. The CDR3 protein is CASSPSPRTGIDAFF. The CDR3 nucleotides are TGTGCCAGCTCACCATCTCCCCGGACAGGGATTGACGCTTTCTTT.

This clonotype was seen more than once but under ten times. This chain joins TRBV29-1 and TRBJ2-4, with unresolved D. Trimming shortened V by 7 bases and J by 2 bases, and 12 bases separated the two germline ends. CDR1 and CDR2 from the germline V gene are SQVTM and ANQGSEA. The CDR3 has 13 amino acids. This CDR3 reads CSAEIGPKNIQYF. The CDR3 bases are TGCAGCGCCGAGATAGGGCCCAAAAACATTCAGTACTTC. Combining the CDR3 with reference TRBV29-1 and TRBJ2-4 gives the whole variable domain SAVISQKPSRDICQRGTSLTIQCQVDSQVTMMFWYRQQPGQSLTLIATANQGSEATYESGFVIDKFPISRPNLTFSTLTVSNMSPEDSSIYLCSAEIGPKNIQYFGAGTRLSVL.

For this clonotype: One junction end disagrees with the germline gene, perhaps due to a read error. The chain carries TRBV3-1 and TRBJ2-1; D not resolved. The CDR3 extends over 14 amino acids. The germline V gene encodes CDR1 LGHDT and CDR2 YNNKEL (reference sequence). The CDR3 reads CASTQSSGYNEQFF. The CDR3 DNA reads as TGTGCCAGCACCCAATCGAGTGGTTACAATGAGCAGTTCTTC.

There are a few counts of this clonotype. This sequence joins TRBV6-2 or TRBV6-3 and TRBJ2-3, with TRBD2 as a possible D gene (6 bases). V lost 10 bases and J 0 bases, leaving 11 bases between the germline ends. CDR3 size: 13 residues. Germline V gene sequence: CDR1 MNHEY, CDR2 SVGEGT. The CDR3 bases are TGTGCCATTCGGGAGATTAGCACAGATACGCAGTATTTT. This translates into CAIREISTDTQYF.

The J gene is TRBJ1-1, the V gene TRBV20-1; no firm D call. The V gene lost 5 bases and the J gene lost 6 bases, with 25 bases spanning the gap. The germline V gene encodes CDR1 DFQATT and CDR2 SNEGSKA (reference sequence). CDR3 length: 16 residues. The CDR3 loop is CSAPEGRTNPNAEAFF. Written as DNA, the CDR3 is TGCAGTGCTCCGGAGGGCAGAACAAACCCAAACGCTGAAGCTTTCTTT.

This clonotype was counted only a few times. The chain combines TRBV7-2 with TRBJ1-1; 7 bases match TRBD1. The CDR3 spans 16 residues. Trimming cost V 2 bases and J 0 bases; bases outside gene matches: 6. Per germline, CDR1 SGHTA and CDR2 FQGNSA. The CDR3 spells CASSLIGGQMNTEAFF. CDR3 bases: TGTGCCAGCAGCTTAATTGGGGGACAGATGAACACTGAAGCTTTCTTT.

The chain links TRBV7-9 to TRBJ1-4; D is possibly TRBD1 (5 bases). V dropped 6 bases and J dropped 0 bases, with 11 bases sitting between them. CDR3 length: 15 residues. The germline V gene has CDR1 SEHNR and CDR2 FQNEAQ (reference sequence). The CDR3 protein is CASRPRGATNEKLFF. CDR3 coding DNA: TGTGCCAGCAGGCCCCGGGGCGCAACTAATGAAAAACTGTTTTTT.